The entry below gives a single T cell receptor beta chain sequence along with its context. The antigen is unknown. This CDR3 comprises 16 residues. V lost 1 base and J lost 2, with 15 bases in between. The germline gives CDR1 MNHEY, CDR2 SVGAGI. Repertoires were generated with immunoSEQ multiplex PCR, while TCRdb's copy carries only in-frame clones and drops some. The table includes hundreds of thousands of clones, about 80% detected once. The sample is drawn from a study of shared clonotypes between healthy human individuals. General study results and limits: Memory subsets generally showed smaller estimated richness than naive subsets did.

Division of CD4+ cells produced a CD45RA+ naive subset and a CD45RA-negative memory subset. Sequenced input: memory CD4+ T cells sorted from blood. Subset denoted: CD45RA-negative fraction. This TCR was sampled from a woman in her 30s in good health. This chain connects TRBV6-5 to TRBJ2-7; TRBD2 might be the D (6 bases). Here the CDR3 DNA reads TGTGCCAGCAGTTACTTCCGGGACTCCAAAACCTACGAGCAGTACTTC. Translation gives CASSYFRDSKTYEQYF.